These T cell receptor beta chains were read from a single sample in a study of beta chain features in type 1 diabetes. Libraries were prepared by immunoSEQ multiplex PCR; TCRdb keeps only in-frame clonotypes and omits some of them. The repertoire holds about 270,000 clones, with about 14% as singletons. Sequencing input: naive CD4+ T cells from blood. The receptors shown here come from a woman between 40 and 55 years old in good health. The CDR3 runs from the conserved cysteine through the conserved F or W. D genes are given only for firm matches. A clone size is listed for some rows: how often the clone was seen (once, few, many), or a class if it is expanded.

CDR3,DNA,V,J,size,length,D
CASSPPTDREHTQYF,TGTGCCAGCAGCCCGCCAACGGACAGGGAACATACGCAGTATTTT,TRBV5-6,TRBJ2-3,.,15,TRBD1
CASSLVGQGETEAFF,TGCGCCAGCAGCTTGGTTGGACAGGGGGAAACTGAAGCTTTCTTT,TRBV5-1,TRBJ1-1,.,15,TRBD1
CASSPRDYTDTQYF,TGTGCCAGCTCACCGCGGGACTACACAGATACGCAGTATTTT,TRBV18,TRBJ2-3,.,14,TRBD2
CASCSQGNQPQHF,TGTGCCAGCTGTTCACAGGGGAATCAGCCCCAGCATTTT,TRBV2,TRBJ1-5,.,13,TRBD1
CASSQVRGSYEQYF,TGCGCCAGCAGCCAAGTCAGGGGCTCCTACGAGCAGTACTTC,TRBV4-1,TRBJ2-7,few,14,.
CASSVVGRGVTDTQYF,TGTGCCAGCAGCGTAGTAGGGCGGGGGGTCACAGATACGCAGTATTTT,TRBV9,TRBJ2-3,.,16,TRBD2
CASSHPMAQRGQYF,TGTGCCAGCAGCCATCCAATGGCTCAAAGGGGGCAGTACTTC,TRBV11-2,TRBJ2-7,few,14,.
CASNGAASGGRRTDTQYF,TGTGCCAGCAACGGGGCGGCTAGCGGGGGGAGACGCACAGATACGCAGTATTTT,TRBV13,TRBJ2-3,few,18,TRBD2
CASSQDAGGKNIQYF,TGTGCCAGCAGCCAAGACGCGGGGGGCAAAAACATTCAGTACTTC,TRBV4-2,TRBJ2-4,many,15,TRBD2
CASSWTGGQTEAFF,TGTGCCAGCAGTTGGACAGGGGGTCAGACTGAAGCTTTCTTT,TRBV7-2,TRBJ1-1,few,14,TRBD1
CASSLGEGLNNSPLHF,TGCGCCAGCAGCTTGGGGGAGGGACTGAATAATTCACCCCTCCACTTT,TRBV5-1,TRBJ1-6,.,16,.
CASGMTGGQETQYF,TGTGCCAGCGGGATGACAGGGGGCCAAGAGACCCAGTACTTC,TRBV5-6,TRBJ2-5,few,14,TRBD1
CASSVGRSQADTQYF,TGTGCCAGCAGCGTAGGTCGATCTCAGGCAGATACGCAGTATTTT,TRBV9,TRBJ2-3,few,15,.
CASSLGQDGNEQFF,TGCGCCAGCAGCTTGGGACAGGACGGCAATGAGCAGTTCTTC,TRBV5-1,TRBJ2-1,few,14,.
CASSTGQGNTGELFF,TGTGCCAGCAGTACCGGACAGGGTAACACCGGGGAGCTGTTTTTT,TRBV6-5,TRBJ2-2,few,15,TRBD1
CASSHPGQYEQYF,TGCGCCAGCAGCCACCCGGGTCAATACGAGCAGTACTTC,TRBV4-1,TRBJ2-7,.,13,.
CASRREPTSAWGNEQFF,TGTGCCAGCAGACGCGAACCAACTAGCGCATGGGGCAATGAGCAGTTCTTC,TRBV5-4,TRBJ2-1,.,17,TRBD2
CASSVERSYEQYF,TGTGCCAGCAGTGTAGAGCGCTCCTACGAGCAGTACTTC,TRBV2,TRBJ2-7,.,13,.
CASRLPGLAGSKETQYF,TGTGCCAGCAGGCTTCCGGGACTAGCGGGGTCGAAAGAGACCCAGTACTTC,TRBV2,TRBJ2-5,.,17,TRBD2
CASSFDRGSRYGYTF,TGTGCCAGCAGCTTTGACAGGGGCTCCCGCTATGGCTACACCTTC,TRBV7-2,TRBJ1-2,few,15,TRBD1
CASSRDRGESEQYF,TGTGCCAGCAGCCGGGACAGGGGAGAAAGCGAGCAGTACTTC,TRBV7-9,TRBJ2-7,few,14,TRBD1
CASSRTGMGGYTF,TGTGCCAGTAGTAGAACAGGAATGGGTGGCTACACCTTC,TRBV19,TRBJ1-2,.,13,.
CASSQDSLTNSPLHF,TGCGCCAGCAGCCAAGATTCCCTGACAAATTCACCCCTCCACTTT,TRBV4-3,TRBJ1-6,few,15,.
CASSLGTGLATQYF,TGTGCCAGCAGCTTAGGGACAGGGCTGGCGACCCAGTACTTC,TRBV11-2,TRBJ2-5,.,14,TRBD1